The source of this T cell receptor (beta chain) is a study of beta chain features in type 1 diabetes. Expressed TCRB transcripts were sequenced because the isolated RNA had all been reverse transcribed beforehand. Libraries were prepared by immunoSEQ multiplex PCR; TCRdb keeps only in-frame clonotypes and omits some of them. The profile shows around 500,000 clones, approximately 31% of them singletons. CDR3 length: 14 residues. CDR1 is MNHEY, CDR2 SMNVEV, per germline (reference sequence). V dropped 4 bases and J dropped 1 base, with 11 bases sitting between them. Remarks on this clone: No antigen is known for it.

Averaging around 110 mL, one heparinised blood draw came from each individual donor. A sort by CD45RO/CCR7/CD25/CD127/CD95/CD27 yielded CD4+ naive, central memory, regulatory and stem cell-like memory cells. Whole-study findings and limits: Patients' naive, central memory and regulatory TCRB repertoires appeared more alike than those of healthy donors. Shorter templates may be favored by PCR, equally so in patients and controls.

The sample taken for sequencing was naive CD4+ T cells from blood. This clonotype was sampled from a man aged 18 to 29 in good health. V usage is TRBV27 and J usage is TRBJ2-7; the D gene is possibly TRBD1 (7 bases). The chain's CDR3 is CASSSTGRSYEQYF. CDR3 DNA sequence: TGTGCCAGCAGTTCGACAGGGAGGTCCTACGAGCAGTACTTC.